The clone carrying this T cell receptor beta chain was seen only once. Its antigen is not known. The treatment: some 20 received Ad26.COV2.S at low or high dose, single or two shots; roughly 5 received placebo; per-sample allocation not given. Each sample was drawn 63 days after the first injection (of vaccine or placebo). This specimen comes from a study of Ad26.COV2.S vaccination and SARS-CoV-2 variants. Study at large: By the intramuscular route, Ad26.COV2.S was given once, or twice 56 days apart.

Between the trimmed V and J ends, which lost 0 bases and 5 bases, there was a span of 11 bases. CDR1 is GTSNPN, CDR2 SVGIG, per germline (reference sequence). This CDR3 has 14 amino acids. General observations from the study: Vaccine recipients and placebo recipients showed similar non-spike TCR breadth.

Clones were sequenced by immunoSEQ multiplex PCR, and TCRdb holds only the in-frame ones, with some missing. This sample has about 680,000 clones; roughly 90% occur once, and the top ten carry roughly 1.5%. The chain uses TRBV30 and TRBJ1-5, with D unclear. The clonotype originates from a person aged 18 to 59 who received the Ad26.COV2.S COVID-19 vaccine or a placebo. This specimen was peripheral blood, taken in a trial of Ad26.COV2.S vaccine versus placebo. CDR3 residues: CAWSVQTKYQPQHF. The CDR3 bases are TGTGCCTGGAGTGTACAAACGAAATATCAGCCCCAGCATTTT.